This record covers a single T cell receptor (beta chain). The antigen remains undetermined. This may stem from a read error, because a much larger clone lies one nucleotide away. The record originates from a study of tumor and adjacent non-tumor tissue in lung cancer. Overall study: Stage I to III disease affected about nine men and about five women aged about 30 to 85.

This sample's RNA came from whole unsorted tissue. More than 3 cm separated this lung sample from the edge of the tumor. Whole-study findings and limits: Top 100 clones took a larger repertoire share in normal lung. Higher tumor TCR diversity was associated with shorter survival.

A modified ARM-PCR protocol with three rounds of nested PCR amplified TCRbeta. Each CDR3 protein is one row after TCRdb ran MiXCR on the multiplex PCR reads. The data show roughly 70,000 distinct CDR3 sequences, approximately 71% seen once. Source material: distant non-tumor lung tissue. The receptor comes from a woman aged 45-60 years with non-small cell lung cancer.

CDR3 coding DNA: TGTGCCAGCAGCCAAGCGACTTGTGGAGGAGATACGCAGTATTTT. This encodes CASSQATCGGDTQYF. V is TRBV4-2 and J is TRBJ2-3; TRBD2 might be the D (5 bases). The CDR3 is made up of 15 amino acids. V was cut by 1 base and J by 5 bases, with 13 bases left in between. Germline-derived CDR1 and CDR2 are LGHNA and YNFKEQ.